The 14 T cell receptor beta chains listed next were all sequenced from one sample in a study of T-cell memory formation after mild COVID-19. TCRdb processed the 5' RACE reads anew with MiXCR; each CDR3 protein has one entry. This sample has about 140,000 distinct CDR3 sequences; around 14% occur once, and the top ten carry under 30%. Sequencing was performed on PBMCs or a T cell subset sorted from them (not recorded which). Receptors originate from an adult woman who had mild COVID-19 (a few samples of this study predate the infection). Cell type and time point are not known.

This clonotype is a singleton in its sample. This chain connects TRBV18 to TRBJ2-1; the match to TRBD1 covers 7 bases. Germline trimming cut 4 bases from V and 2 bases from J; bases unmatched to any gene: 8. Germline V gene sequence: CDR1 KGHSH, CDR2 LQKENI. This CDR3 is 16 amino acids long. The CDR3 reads CASSHQRDSPYNEQFF. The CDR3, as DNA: TGTGCCAGCTCACACCAACGGGACAGTCCCTACAATGAGCAGTTCTTC.

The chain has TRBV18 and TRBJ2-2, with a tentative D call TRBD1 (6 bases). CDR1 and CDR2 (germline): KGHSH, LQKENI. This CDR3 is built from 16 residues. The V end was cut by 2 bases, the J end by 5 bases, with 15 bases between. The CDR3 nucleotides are TGTGCCAGCTCACCATCTCCGGGACACATAACCGGGGAGCTGTTTTTT. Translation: CASSPSPGHITGELFF.

CDR3 nucleotides: TGCAGTGCTAGAGATGACGGCGGGAGGTACGAGCAGTACTTC. Translating it yields CSARDDGGRYEQYF. V is TRBV20-1 and J is TRBJ2-7; 8 bases agree with TRBD2. Unmatched junction bases numbered 5, after V lost 0 bases and J lost 4 bases. The CDR3 length is 14 residues. In germline, CDR1 is DFQATT, CDR2 SNEGSKA (reference sequence).

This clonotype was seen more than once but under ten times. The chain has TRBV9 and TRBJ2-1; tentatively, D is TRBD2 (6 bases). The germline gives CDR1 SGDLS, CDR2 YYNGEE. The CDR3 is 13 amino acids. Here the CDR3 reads CAFLEEGINEQFF. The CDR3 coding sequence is TGTGCTTTTCTGGAGGAGGGTATCAATGAGCAGTTCTTC.

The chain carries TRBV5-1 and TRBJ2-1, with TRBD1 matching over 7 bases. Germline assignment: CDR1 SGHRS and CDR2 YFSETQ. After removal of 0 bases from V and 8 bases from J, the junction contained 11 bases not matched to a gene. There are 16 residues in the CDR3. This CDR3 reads CASSLARRQGIDEQFF. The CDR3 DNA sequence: TGCGCCAGCAGCTTGGCCAGGAGACAGGGTATCGATGAGCAGTTCTTC.

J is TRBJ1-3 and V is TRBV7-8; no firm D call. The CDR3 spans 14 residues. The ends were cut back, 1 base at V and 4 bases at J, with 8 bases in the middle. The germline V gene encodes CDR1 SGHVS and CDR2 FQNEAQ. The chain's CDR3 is CASSLVPRGNTIYF. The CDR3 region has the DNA TGTGCCAGCAGCTTAGTTCCTAGGGGAAACACCATATATTTT.

CDR3 DNA sequence: TGTGCCAGCAGCTTAGTACGTTTTGAGGGGTACTACGAGCAGTACTTC. This translates into CASSLVRFEGYYEQYF. The rearrangement uses TRBV7-2 and TRBJ2-7; D is possibly TRBD1 or TRBD2 (5 bases each). The germline V gene encodes CDR1 SGHTA and CDR2 FQGNSA. V lost 1 base and J lost 3, with 16 bases in between. This CDR3 contains 16 residues.

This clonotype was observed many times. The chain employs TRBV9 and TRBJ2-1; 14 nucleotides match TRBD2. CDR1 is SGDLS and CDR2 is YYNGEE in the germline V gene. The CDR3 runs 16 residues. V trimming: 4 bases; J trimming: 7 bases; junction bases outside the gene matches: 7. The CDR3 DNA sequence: TGTGCCAGCAGCCCAGGGACTAGCGGGAGTCATAATGAGCAGTTCTTC. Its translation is CASSPGTSGSHNEQFF.

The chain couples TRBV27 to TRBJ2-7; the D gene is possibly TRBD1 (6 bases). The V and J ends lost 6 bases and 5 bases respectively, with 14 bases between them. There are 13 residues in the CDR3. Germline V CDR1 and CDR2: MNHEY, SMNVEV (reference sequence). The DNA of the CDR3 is TGTGCCAGCAGCATTGCAGGGGCTGACGAGCAGTACTTC. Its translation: CASSIAGADEQYF.

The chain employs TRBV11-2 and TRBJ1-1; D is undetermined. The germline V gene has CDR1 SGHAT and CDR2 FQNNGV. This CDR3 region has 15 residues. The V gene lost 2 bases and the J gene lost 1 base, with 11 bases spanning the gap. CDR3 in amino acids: CASSLFVTGNTEAFF. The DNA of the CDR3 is TGTGCCAGCAGCTTATTCGTGACCGGGAACACTGAAGCTTTCTTT.

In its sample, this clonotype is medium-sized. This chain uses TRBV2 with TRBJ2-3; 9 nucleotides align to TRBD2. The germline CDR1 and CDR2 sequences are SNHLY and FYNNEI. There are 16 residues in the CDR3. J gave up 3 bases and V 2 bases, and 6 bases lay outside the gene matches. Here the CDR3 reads CASSEQAGGMTDTQYF. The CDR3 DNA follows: TGTGCCAGCAGTGAACAAGCGGGGGGTATGACAGATACGCAGTATTTT. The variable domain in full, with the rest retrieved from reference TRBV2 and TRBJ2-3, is EPEVTQTPSHQVTQMGQEVILRCVPISNHLYFYWYRQILGQKVEFLVSFYNNEISEKSEIFDDQFSVERPDGSNFTLKIRSTKLEDSAMYFCASSEQAGGMTDTQYFGPGTRLTVL.

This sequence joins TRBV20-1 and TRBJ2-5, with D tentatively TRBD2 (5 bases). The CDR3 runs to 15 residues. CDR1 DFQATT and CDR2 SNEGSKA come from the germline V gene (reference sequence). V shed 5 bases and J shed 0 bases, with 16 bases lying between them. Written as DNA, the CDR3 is TGCAGTGCTGATGAGCGGCTACCGTACCAAGAGACCCAGTACTTC. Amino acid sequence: CSADERLPYQETQYF.

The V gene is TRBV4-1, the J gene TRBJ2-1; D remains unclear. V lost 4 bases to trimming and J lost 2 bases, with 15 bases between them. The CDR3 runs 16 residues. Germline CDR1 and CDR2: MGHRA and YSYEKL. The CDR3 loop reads CASSPSPALPYNEQFF. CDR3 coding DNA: TGCGCCAGCAGCCCCTCTCCAGCTTTACCCTACAATGAGCAGTTCTTC.

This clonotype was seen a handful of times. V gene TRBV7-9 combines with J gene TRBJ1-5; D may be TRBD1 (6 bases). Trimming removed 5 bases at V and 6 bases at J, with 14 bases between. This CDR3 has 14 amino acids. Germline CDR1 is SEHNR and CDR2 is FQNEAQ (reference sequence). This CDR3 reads CASSHRDSGQPQHF. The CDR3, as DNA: TGTGCCAGCAGCCACAGGGATTCGGGTCAGCCCCAGCATTTT.